The rows below give T cell receptor beta chains drawn from one sample of a study of cytomegalovirus exposure and HLA in healthy donors. Sequenced by immunoSEQ multiplex PCR; TCRdb stores in-frame clones only, minus some. The top ten hold 4.5% to 7% of the sample, which has approximately 85,000 clones, less than 65% seen once. The material sequenced was PBMCs. These receptors came from a woman aged 25 to 45 in good health and CMV-seropositive. Each CDR3 is given with its conserved first and last residue. D genes are given only for firm matches. Size is omitted from some rows. Given values are once, few, many or a class for expanded clones.

d_call	v_call	cdr3_length	j_call	clone_size	cdr3_nt	cdr3_aa
TRBD2	TRBV7-3	16	TRBJ2-5	-	TGTGCCAGCAGCAAGGGGGCTAGCGGGGGCCAAGAGACCCAGTACTTC	CASSKGASGGQETQYF
-	TRBV20-1	10	TRBJ2-5	-	TGCAGTGCTGAGGCGGAGACCCAGTACTTC	CSAEAETQYF
-	TRBV7-2	15	TRBJ2-7	-	TGTGCCAGCAGCCGTCCGGGATCGGGGGCCTACGAGCAGTACTTC	CASSRPGSGAYEQYF
-	TRBV19	16	TRBJ2-1	-	TGTGCCAGTAGTCCGTCGGGACTTGGGGCCTTCAATGAGCAGTTCTTC	CASSPSGLGAFNEQFF
TRBD1	TRBV7-9	18	TRBJ1-6	-	TGTGCCAGCAGCTTAGCAAAAAGCCGGGACAGGGACAATTCACCCCTCCACTTT	CASSLAKSRDRDNSPLHF
-	TRBV5-6	13	TRBJ2-7	once	TGTGCCAGCGGATGGTCGGGAATCGGCGAGCAGTACTTC	CASGWSGIGEQYF
TRBD1	TRBV2	12	TRBJ1-2	once	TGTGCCAGCAGCCAGACAGGGGATGGCTACCCCTTC	CASSQTGDGYPF
-	TRBV4-3	15	TRBJ1-1	-	TGCGCCAGCAGCCAAACCTTTCGGGAGGTCACTGAAGCTTTCTTT	CASSQTFREVTEAFF
-	TRBV5-1	15	TRBJ1-4	few	TGCGCCAGCAGCTTGGGTCTAGCAACTAATGAAAAACTGTTTTTT	CASSLGLATNEKLFF
-	TRBV6-1	15	TRBJ2-7	-	TGTGCCACCTTGACCCCGTGGGCAGTTCTTTACGAGCAGTACTTC	CATLTPWAVLYEQYF
-	TRBV2	16	TRBJ1-2	-	TGTGCCAGCAGCCTAAATGTAGGGGTCGGGAGCTATGGCTACACCTTC	CASSLNVGVGSYGYTF
-	TRBV5-3	15	TRBJ1-2	-	TGTGCCAGAAGCTATTCTCGGAGGGGTAACTATGGCTACACCTTC	CARSYSRRGNYGYTF
-	TRBV30	13	TRBJ2-5	-	TGTGCCTGGAGTGTACTAGTTCAGGAGACCCAGTACTTC	CAWSVLVQETQYF
-	TRBV6-5	14	TRBJ1-4	-	TGTGCCAGCAGTAGAAGACTATCTGGCGAAAAACTGTTTTTT	CASSRRLSGEKLFF
TRBD1	TRBV23-1	16	TRBJ1-5	-	TGCGCCAGCAGTCAATCCCGGGACAGGACTTATCAGCCCCAGCATTTT	CASSQSRDRTYQPQHF
TRBD2	TRBV5-1	17	TRBJ2-3	-	TGCGCCAGCAGCCCCTGGACTAGCGGGGCAATCACAGATACGCAGTATTTT	CASSPWTSGAITDTQYF
-	TRBV11-3	12	TRBJ2-1	medium-sized	TGTGCCAGCAGCGGCTCGTACAATGAGCAGTTCTTC	CASSGSYNEQFF
TRBD1	TRBV28	14	TRBJ1-2	-	TGTGCCAGCACTCCGACAGGGTACGCCTATGGCTACACCTTC	CASTPTGYAYGYTF
-	TRBV28	16	TRBJ2-7	-	TGTGCCAGCAGTTTCACCCTAGCGATCCTCTCCTACGAGCAGTACTTC	CASSFTLAILSYEQYF
-	TRBV5-1	14	TRBJ2-2	-	TGCGCCAGCAGCTTGGACACCAACACCGGGGAGCTGTTTTTT	CASSLDTNTGELFF
-	TRBV6-1	15	TRBJ1-4	-	TGTGCCAGCATAAGTCCGACACTGACTAATGAAAAACTGTTTTTT	CASISPTLTNEKLFF
TRBD1	TRBV6-5	14	TRBJ2-7	-	TGTGCCAGTTGGGACAGGGGGGCTTCCTACGAGCAGTACTTC	CASWDRGASYEQYF
-	TRBV15	13	TRBJ2-7	-	TGTGCCACCAGCAGTTTAGCATCCTACGAGCAGTACTTC	CATSSLASYEQYF
TRBD1	TRBV19	19	TRBJ2-6	-	TGTGCCAGTAGTATAAGCGGACAGGGATTAGGCTCTGGGGCCAACGTCCTGACTTTC	CASSISGQGLGSGANVLTF
TRBD2	TRBV6-6	16	TRBJ2-3	-	TGTGCCAGCAGTTACCCCGGACTAGCGGGCACAGATACGCAGTATTTT	CASSYPGLAGTDTQYF
TRBD2	TRBV7-2	15	TRBJ2-2	-	TGTGCCAGCAGCGTCCAGCGGGGGGGCCCCGGGGAGCTGTTTTTT	CASSVQRGGPGELFF
-	TRBV5-5	15	TRBJ1-2	once	TGTGCCAGCAGCTTGGATCCTCCAGGGAACTATGGCTACACCTTC	CASSLDPPGNYGYTF
TRBD1	TRBV13	16	TRBJ2-7	once	TGTGCCAGCAGCGGACAGGGGTTCGGTAGCTCCTACGAGCAGTACTTC	CASSGQGFGSSYEQYF
TRBD1	TRBV7-2	14	TRBJ2-3	-	TGTGCCAGCACCTCTGACAGGGGTACAGATACGCAGTATTTT	CASTSDRGTDTQYF
-	TRBV25-1	14	TRBJ1-2	-	TGTGCCAGCAGCGACAGCCCTCTTAACTATGGCTACACCTTC	CASSDSPLNYGYTF
TRBD1	TRBV5-1	14	TRBJ1-2	once	TGCGCCAGCAGCGGGGGGACAGCCTACTATGGCTACACCTTC	CASSGGTAYYGYTF
TRBD2	TRBV7-7	15	TRBJ2-1	once	TGTGCCAGCAGCCGTAGCGGGGGGGCCTACAATGAGCAGTTCTTC	CASSRSGGAYNEQFF
TRBD1	TRBV18	14	TRBJ2-7	-	TGTGCCAGCTCCCGCGACAGGGCCGTCCACGAGCAGTACTTC	CASSRDRAVHEQYF
TRBD2	TRBV7-3	17	TRBJ2-3	-	TGTGCCAGCAGCTCAAGGACTAGCGGGGGGAGCACAGATACGCAGTATTTT	CASSSRTSGGSTDTQYF
-	TRBV5-4	15	TRBJ1-4	-	TGTGCCAGCAGCTTGGTTTCAGCAACTAATGAAAAACTGTTTTTT	CASSLVSATNEKLFF
TRBD1	TRBV5-1	14	TRBJ1-1	-	TGCGCCAGCAGCTCGACAGGGGCAAACACTGAAGCTTTCTTT	CASSSTGANTEAFF
-	TRBV7-2	12	TRBJ2-7	-	TGTGCCAGCAGCTCAGGTCTCTACGAGCAGTACTTC	CASSSGLYEQYF
-	TRBV4-2	15	TRBJ1-5	few	TGTGCCAGCAGCCAAGACACATTTGGCAATCAGCCCCAGCATTTT	CASSQDTFGNQPQHF
TRBD1	TRBV5-1	18	TRBJ1-2	few	TGCGCCAGCAGCCCCCTGGGGACAGGGGGCGATTCTCACTATGGCTACACCTTC	CASSPLGTGGDSHYGYTF
-	TRBV7-6	13	TRBJ1-2	-	TGTGCCAGCAGCTTAGGGACAGACTATGGCTACACCTTC	CASSLGTDYGYTF
TRBD2	TRBV13	17	TRBJ2-2	-	TGTGCCAGCAGCCGGGCACAAGGGACTAGGGGCACCGGGGAGCTGTTTTTT	CASSRAQGTRGTGELFF
-	TRBV6-5	14	TRBJ1-1	-	TGTGCCAGCAGTGAAACGTTGAGACGGGAAGAAGCTTTCTTT	CASSETLRREEAFF
TRBD2	TRBV9	16	TRBJ2-3	-	TGTGCCAGCAGCGTCTCGACTAGCGGGAACACAGATACGCAGTATTTT	CASSVSTSGNTDTQYF
-	TRBV5-1	12	TRBJ1-1	-	TGCGCCAGCAGGAACGGGAACACTGAAGCTTTCTTT	CASRNGNTEAFF
-	TRBV6-1	15	TRBJ2-2	-	TGTGCCAGCAGTGAAGTTGGCAGAAACACCGGGGAGCTGTTTTTT	CASSEVGRNTGELFF
-	TRBV27	20	TRBJ1-6	few	TGTGCCAGCAGTTCGAACCTTCCGAGGAAAATGTTTGCCAAAGCGTCACCCCTCCACTTT	CASSSNLPRKMFAKASPLHF
TRBD1	TRBV7-9	17	TRBJ1-1	-	TGTTCCAGCAGCCCCCTTCCAGGGGGCATTGGGAACACTGAAGCTTTCTTT	CSSSPLPGGIGNTEAFF
-	TRBV10-3	14	TRBJ2-7	-	TGTGCCATCAGCCACTCCGACTTGCCCTACGAGCAGTACTTC	CAISHSDLPYEQYF
-	TRBV7-8	16	TRBJ1-1	few	TGTGCCAGCAGCCCGGCGAGCGGACAGCCAAACACTGAAGCTTTCTTT	CASSPASGQPNTEAFF
-	TRBV2	15	TRBJ2-5	-	TGTGCCAGCCATGGAGGGTGGGTTGCCCAAGAGACCCAGTACTTC	CASHGGWVAQETQYF